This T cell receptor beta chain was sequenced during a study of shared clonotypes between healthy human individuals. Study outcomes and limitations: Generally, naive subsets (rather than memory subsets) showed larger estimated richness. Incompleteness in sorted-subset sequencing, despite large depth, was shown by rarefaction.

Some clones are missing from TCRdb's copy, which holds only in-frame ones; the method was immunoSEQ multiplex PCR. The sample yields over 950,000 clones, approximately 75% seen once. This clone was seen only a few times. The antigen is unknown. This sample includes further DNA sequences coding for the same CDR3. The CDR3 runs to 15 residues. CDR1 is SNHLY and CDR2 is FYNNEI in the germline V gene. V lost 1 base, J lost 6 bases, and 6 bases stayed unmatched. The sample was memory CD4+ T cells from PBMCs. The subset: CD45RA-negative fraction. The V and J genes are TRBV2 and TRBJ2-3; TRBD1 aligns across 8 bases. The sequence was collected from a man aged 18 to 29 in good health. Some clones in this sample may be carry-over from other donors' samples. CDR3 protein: CASSEDRQGTDTQYF. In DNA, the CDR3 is TGTGCCAGCAGTGAAGATCGACAGGGGACCGATACGCAGTATTTT.